This note documents a single TCR beta chain sequence. Its antigen is currently unknown. This sample is part of a study of T cell repertoires in cytomegalovirus infection. Study-wide context: It can be stated that public TCR beta signatures indicated CMV infection as well as a matching HLA type. Study-wide points: CMV carriers with the relevant HLA were identified by cumulative public TCR beta family frequency.

The CDR3 has 14 amino acids. CDR1 is LNHDA and CDR2 is SQIVND in the germline V gene (reference sequence). The germline V and J ends were trimmed by 5 bases and 0 bases, with 11 bases remaining between them. TCRdb reanalysed the reads using MiXCR and keeps one entry per CDR3 protein. The sample lists 100,000 to 150,000 distinct CDR3 sequences, over 30% occurring once. The sequenced sample was CD8+ T cells from cultured PBMCs, obtained from culture after CMV antigen stimulation. The V and J genes are TRBV19 and TRBJ2-7; D ambiguous. The sequence derives from a human donor in good health (CMV status not recorded). Some clones in this sample may be carry-over from other donors' samples. The DNA of the CDR3 is TGTGCCAGTAGTGTCGCGGATATCTCCTACGAGCAGTACTTC. This gives the protein CASSVADISYEQYF. The full variable domain, rest sourced from reference TRBV19 and TRBJ2-7, is DGGITQSPKYLFRKEGQNVTLSCEQNLNHDAMYWYRQDPGQGLRLIYYSQIVNDFQKGDIAEGYSVSREKKESFPLTVTSAQKNPTAFYLCASSVADISYEQYFGPGTRLTVT.